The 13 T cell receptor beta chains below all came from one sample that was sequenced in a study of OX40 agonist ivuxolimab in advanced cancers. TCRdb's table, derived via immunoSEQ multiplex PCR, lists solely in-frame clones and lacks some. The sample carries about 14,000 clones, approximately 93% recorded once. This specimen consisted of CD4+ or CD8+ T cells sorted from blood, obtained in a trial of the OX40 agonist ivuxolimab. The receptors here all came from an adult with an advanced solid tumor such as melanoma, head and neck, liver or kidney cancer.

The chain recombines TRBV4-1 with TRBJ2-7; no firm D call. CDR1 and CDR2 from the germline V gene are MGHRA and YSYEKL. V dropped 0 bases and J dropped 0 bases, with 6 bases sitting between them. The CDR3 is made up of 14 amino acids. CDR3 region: CASSQDSVSYEQYF. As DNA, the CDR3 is TGCGCCAGCAGCCAAGATTCGGTCTCCTACGAGCAGTACTTC.

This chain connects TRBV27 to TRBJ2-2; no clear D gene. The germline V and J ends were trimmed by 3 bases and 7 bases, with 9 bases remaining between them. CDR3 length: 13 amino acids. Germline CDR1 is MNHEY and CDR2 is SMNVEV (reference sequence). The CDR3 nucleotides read TGTGCCAGCAGTTTCTCGGAGTACGGGGAGCTGTTTTTT. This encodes CASSFSEYGELFF.

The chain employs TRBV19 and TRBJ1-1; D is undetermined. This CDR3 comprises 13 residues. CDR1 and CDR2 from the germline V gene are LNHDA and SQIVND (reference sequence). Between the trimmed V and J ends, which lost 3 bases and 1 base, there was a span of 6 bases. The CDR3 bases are TGTGCCAGTAGTATTGGGCCGAACACTGAAGCTTTCTTT. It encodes CASSIGPNTEAFF.

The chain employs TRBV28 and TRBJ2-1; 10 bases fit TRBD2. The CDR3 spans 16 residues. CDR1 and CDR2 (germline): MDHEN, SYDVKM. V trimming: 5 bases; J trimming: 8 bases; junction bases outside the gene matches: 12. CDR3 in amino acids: CASSLRTSGFADEQFF. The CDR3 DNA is TGTGCCAGCAGTCTGCGGACTAGCGGCTTTGCAGATGAGCAGTTCTTC.

In nucleotides, the CDR3 is TGTGCCAGCAGCCTAAATCCGGGACTAGAAGATACGCAGTATTTT. Its protein product is CASSLNPGLEDTQYF. This rearrangement joins TRBV7-9 to TRBJ2-3; 8 bases map to TRBD2. This CDR3 has 15 residues. Per the germline V gene, CDR1 is SEHNR and CDR2 is FQNEAQ (reference sequence). The V and J ends lost 5 bases and 5 bases, in that order; junction bases with no gene match: 9.

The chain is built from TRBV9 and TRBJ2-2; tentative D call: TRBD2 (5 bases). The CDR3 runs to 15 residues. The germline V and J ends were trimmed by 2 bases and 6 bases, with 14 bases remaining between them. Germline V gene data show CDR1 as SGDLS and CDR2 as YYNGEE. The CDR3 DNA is TGTGCCAGCAGCGTTGGGCAGCCCGGGGCCGGGGAGCTGTTTTTT. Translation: CASSVGQPGAGELFF.

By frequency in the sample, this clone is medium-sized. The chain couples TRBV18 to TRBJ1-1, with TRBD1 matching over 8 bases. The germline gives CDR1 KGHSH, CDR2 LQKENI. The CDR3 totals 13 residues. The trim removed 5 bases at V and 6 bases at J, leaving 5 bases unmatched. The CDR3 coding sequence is TGTGCCAGCTCAAAGGACAGGGCATCTGAAGCTTTCTTT. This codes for CASSKDRASEAFF.

CDR3 coding DNA: TGTGCCAGCAGCGAACCAGCGGTGTCTGTCCATGAGCAGTTCTTC. It is translated as CASSEPAVSVHEQFF. The genes are TRBV7-9 and TRBJ2-1, with D possibly matching TRBD2 (5 bases). The CDR3 has 15 amino acids. V lost 5 bases to trimming and J lost 8 bases, with 19 bases between them. CDR1 is SEHNR, CDR2 FQNEAQ, per germline (reference sequence).

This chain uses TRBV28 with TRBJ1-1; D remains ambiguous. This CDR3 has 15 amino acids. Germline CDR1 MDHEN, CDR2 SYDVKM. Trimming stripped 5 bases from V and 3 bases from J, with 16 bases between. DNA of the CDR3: TGTGCCAGCAGTCCCGCCGGGCTGGGAGACACTGAAGCTTTCTTT. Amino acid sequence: CASSPAGLGDTEAFF. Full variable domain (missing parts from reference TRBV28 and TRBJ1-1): DVKVTQSSRYLVKRTGEKVFLECVQDMDHENMFWYRQDPGLGLRLIYFSYDVKMKEKGDIPEGYSVSREKKERFSLILESASTNQTSMYLCASSPAGLGDTEAFFGQGTRLTVV.

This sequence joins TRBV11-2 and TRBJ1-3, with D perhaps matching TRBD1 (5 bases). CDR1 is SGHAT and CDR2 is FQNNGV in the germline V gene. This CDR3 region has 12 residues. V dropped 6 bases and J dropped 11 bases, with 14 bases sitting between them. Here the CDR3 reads CASRSSGGPIYF. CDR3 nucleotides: TGTGCCAGCAGATCATCGGGGGGACCCATATATTTT.

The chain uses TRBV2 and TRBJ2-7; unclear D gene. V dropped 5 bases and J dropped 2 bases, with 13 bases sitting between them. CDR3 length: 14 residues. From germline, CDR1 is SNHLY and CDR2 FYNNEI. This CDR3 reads CASSPSPNPYEQYF. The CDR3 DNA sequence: TGTGCCAGCAGTCCCAGCCCAAACCCCTACGAGCAGTACTTC.

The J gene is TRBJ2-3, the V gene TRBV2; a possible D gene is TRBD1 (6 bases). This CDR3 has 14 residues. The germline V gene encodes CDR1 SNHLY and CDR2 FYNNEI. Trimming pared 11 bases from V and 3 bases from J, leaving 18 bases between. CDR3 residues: CASRTGIVTDTQYF. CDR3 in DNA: TGTGCCTCCAGAACAGGGATTGTTACAGATACGCAGTATTTT.

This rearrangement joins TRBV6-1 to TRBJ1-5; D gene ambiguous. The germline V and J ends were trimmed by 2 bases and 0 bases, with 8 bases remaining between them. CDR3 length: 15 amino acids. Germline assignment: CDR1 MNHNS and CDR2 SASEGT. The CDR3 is CASSESRSSNQPQHF. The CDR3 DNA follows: TGTGCCAGCAGTGAATCTCGCAGTAGCAATCAGCCCCAGCATTTT.